Listed here are 25 T cell receptor beta chains from one sample, sequenced in a study of CD8+CD57+ T cells in acquired aplastic anemia. Patients chosen for sequencing had shown CD8+CD57+ cell expansion by flow cytometry. Genomic DNA templated the TCR beta VDJ and CDR3 profiling. TCRdb called the reads again in MiXCR, with one record for every CDR3 protein. The sample shows more than 150,000 distinct CDR3 sequences, around 50% of them seen only once. The sample consisted of sorted CD4+, CD8+, or CD8+CD57+ T cells (not recorded which) from PBMCs. The origin of the receptors is a human donor with aplastic anemia.

This clonotype turned up a few times. Being one base from a much bigger clone, this may be a read error. CDR3 sequence (DNA): TGCAGTGCTAGAGAGGGGGGAAGCGCAGATACGCAGTATTTT. It is translated as CSAREGGSADTQYF. This chain uses TRBV20-1 with TRBJ2-3, with D maybe TRBD2 (6 bases). CDR3 size: 14 residues. Germline V CDR1 and CDR2: DFQATT, SNEGSKA (reference sequence). Trimming pared 0 bases from V and 4 bases from J, leaving 11 bases between.

At least ten counts were recorded for this clonotype. This CDR3 is CSAQDGPAERIQYF. CDR3 in DNA: TGCAGTGCTCAGGACGGTCCTGCCGAAAGAATTCAGTACTTC. The J gene is TRBJ2-4, the V gene TRBV20-1; D not resolved. The CDR3 is 14 residues long. V lost 5 bases to trimming and J lost 10 bases, with 21 bases between them. Germline V CDR1 and CDR2: DFQATT, SNEGSKA (reference sequence).

This clonotype came up many times. The V gene is TRBV12-3 or TRBV12-4, the J gene TRBJ1-1; D gene unclear. The length of the CDR3 is 13 residues. Trimming cost V 1 base and J 1 base, with 4 bases left between them. CDR3 nucleotides: TGTGCCAGCAGTTTAGTAGAGAACACTGAAGCTTTCTTT. Its translation: CASSLVENTEAFF.

This clonotype turned up a few times. V is TRBV20-1 and J is TRBJ1-1; weak D call: TRBD1 (6 bases). Trimming cost V 3 bases and J 7 bases, with 15 bases left between them. The CDR3 runs to 13 residues. Germline lookup yields CDR1 DFQATT and CDR2 SNEGSKA (reference sequence). CDR3 in DNA: TGCAGTGCTAGGCGGGGGGCAGAGGTTGAAGCTTTCTTT. This codes for CSARRGAEVEAFF.

This chain connects TRBV29-1 to TRBJ1-2; TRBD1 matches at 7 bases. Germline V gene lookup returns CDR1 SQVTM and CDR2 ANQGSEA. CDR3 length equals 13 residues. J lost 4 bases, V lost 6 bases, and 8 bases had no gene match. The CDR3 protein is CSVTEGARYGYTF. CDR3 nucleotide sequence: TGCAGCGTGACTGAGGGGGCACGCTATGGCTACACCTTC.

The J gene is TRBJ2-1, the V gene TRBV24-1, with D tentatively TRBD2 (5 bases). Trimming removed 1 base from V and 7 bases from J, with 10 bases in between. The germline V gene has CDR1 KGHDR and CDR2 SFDVKD. The CDR3 has 14 residues. This CDR3 is CATSDLAPGNEQFF. Here the CDR3 DNA reads TGTGCCACCAGTGATTTAGCGCCGGGGAATGAGCAGTTCTTC.

The genes are TRBV19 and TRBJ1-1; TRBD1 matches at 11 bases. Trimming cost V 6 bases and J 2 bases; bases outside gene matches: 5. The germline V gene encodes CDR1 LNHDA and CDR2 SQIVND (reference sequence). The CDR3 is 15 residues long. This chain's CDR3 is CASRTGTGGNTEAFF. The CDR3 bases are TGTGCCAGTAGAACCGGGACAGGGGGAAACACTGAAGCTTTCTTT.

This chain connects TRBV11-1 to TRBJ2-7, with 10 nucleotides matching TRBD1. Germline lookup yields CDR1 SGHAT and CDR2 FQDESV (reference sequence). V shed 4 bases, J shed 2 bases, and the junction held 8 bases outside the gene matches. The CDR3 totals 16 residues. Here the CDR3 DNA reads TGTGCCAGCAGCTCTCTCACCGGGACAGGGGCCTACGAGCAGTACTTC. It is translated as CASSSLTGTGAYEQYF.

This clonotype was observed at least ten times. V is TRBV6-5 and J is TRBJ1-2; D unresolved. The CDR3 length is 15 residues. The V gene's germline CDR1 is MNHEY and CDR2 SVGAGI. Trimming cost V 2 bases and J 3 bases, with 13 bases left between them. DNA of the CDR3: TGTGCCAGCAGTTACGGTACCGGACGGGACTATGGCTACACCTTC. It specifies CASSYGTGRDYGYTF.

The chain joins TRBV19 to TRBJ1-2; D gene uncertain. The CDR3 is 16 amino acids. Trimming left V 4 bases short and J 6 bases short, with 21 bases between. Germline CDR1 is LNHDA and CDR2 is SQIVND (reference sequence). The CDR3 sequence is CASSTWTGLTIDGYTF. Written as DNA, the CDR3 is TGTGCCAGTAGTACCTGGACCGGACTCACCATCGATGGCTACACCTTC.

The rearrangement joins TRBV19 to TRBJ1-2, with TRBD1 as a possible D gene (5 bases). Germline-derived CDR1 and CDR2 are LNHDA and SQIVND (reference sequence). V lost 7 bases and J lost 2, with 17 bases in between. The CDR3 extends over 15 amino acids. The DNA of the CDR3 is TGTGCCAGTATCGATACCCCGGGACGGAACTATGGCTACACCTTC. It encodes CASIDTPGRNYGYTF.

This clonotype has at least ten counts. The chain uses TRBV25-1 and TRBJ1-3, with D uncertain. The length of the CDR3 is 14 residues. The V and J ends lost 4 bases and 2 bases respectively, with 9 bases between them. CDR1 and CDR2 (germline): MGHDK, SYGVNS. The CDR3 region is CASSGTGTGNTIYF. In DNA, the CDR3 is TGTGCCAGCAGTGGAACGGGGACTGGAAACACCATATATTTT.

This rearrangement joins TRBV7-8 to TRBJ2-5, with 9 bases fitting TRBD1. J gave up 5 bases and V 6 bases, and 10 bases lay outside the gene matches. Germline loops: CDR1 SGHVS, CDR2 FQNEAQ. The CDR3 length is 15 residues. The CDR3 DNA sequence: TGTGCCAGCAGATCTGGAGCCGGGACAGGGGAGACCCAGTACTTC. Its protein is CASRSGAGTGETQYF.

This clonotype was counted at least ten times. The chain recombines TRBV7-3 with TRBJ2-6; the D gene is possibly TRBD1 (5 bases). The V and J ends lost 1 base and 1 base respectively, with 11 bases between them. CDR1 is SGHTA and CDR2 is FQGTGA in the germline V gene. The CDR3 totals 17 residues. This CDR3 reads CASSLMWAGSGANVLTF. In nucleotides, the CDR3 is TGTGCCAGCAGCTTAATGTGGGCAGGGTCTGGGGCCAACGTCCTGACTTTC.

A word on this clonotype: Possible read error: a much larger clone is one base away. The chain is built from TRBV12-3 or TRBV12-4 and TRBJ2-3, with TRBD1 as a possible D gene (5 bases). CDR3 size: 16 residues. The CDR3 sequence is CAGSLGSTASTDTQYF. In nucleotides, the CDR3 is TGTGCCGGCAGTTTAGGGTCGACAGCTAGCACAGATACGCAGTATTTT.

The chain has TRBV14 and TRBJ1-2; TRBD1 agrees at 7 bases. This CDR3 region has 13 residues. Germline V gene lookup returns CDR1 SGHDN and CDR2 FVKESK. V trimming: 1 base; J trimming: 8 bases; junction bases outside the gene matches: 4. CDR3: CASSQVRGRGYTF. Here the CDR3 DNA reads TGTGCCAGCAGCCAAGTGAGGGGGCGAGGCTACACCTTC.

The chain employs TRBV9 and TRBJ2-3, with TRBD2 matching 11 bases. The V and J ends lost 4 bases and 5 bases, in that order; junction bases with no gene match: 9. This CDR3 region has 16 residues. The germline CDR1 and CDR2 sequences are SGDLS and YYNGEE. CDR3 DNA: TGTGCCAGCAGCCCAAGGGAGGGGACTAGCGGAGATACGCAGTATTTT. Encoded protein: CASSPREGTSGDTQYF.

In its sample, this clonotype was seen many times. The chain uses TRBV10-1 and TRBJ2-7; D might be TRBD2 (7 bases). V lost 3 bases, J lost 0 bases, and 12 bases lay in between. CDR1 WNHNN and CDR2 SYGVQD come from the germline V gene (reference sequence). The CDR3 has 15 residues. In DNA form, the CDR3 reads TGCGCCAGCAGTGATCGGGGGGCTCCCTCCTACGAGCAGTACTTC. Translated, it gives CASSDRGAPSYEQYF.

The rearrangement uses TRBV13 and TRBJ2-1; a weak D match, TRBD2 (5 bases). The germline gives CDR1 PRHDT, CDR2 FYEKMQ (reference sequence). The CDR3 spans 16 residues. The ends were cut back, 5 bases at V and 0 bases at J, with 14 bases in the middle. The CDR3 DNA sequence: TGTGCCAGCAGCGCGAAAGGACTGTTCTCCTACAATGAGCAGTTCTTC. This encodes CASSAKGLFSYNEQFF.

This clonotype was recorded a few times. This chain uses TRBV9 with TRBJ2-5; 7 positions agree with TRBD1. The junction had 1 base not matched to a gene; V was cut back by 0 bases and J by 2 bases. From germline, CDR1 is SGDLS and CDR2 YYNGEE. The CDR3 has 14 amino acids. The CDR3 DNA sequence: TGTGCCAGCAGCGTAGACAGGGGACAAGAGACCCAGTACTTC. Translated, it gives CASSVDRGQETQYF.

This clonotype was found many times. The chain uses TRBV7-9 and TRBJ1-2; TRBD1 matches at 9 bases. The CDR3 length is 16 residues. In germline, CDR1 is SEHNR, CDR2 FQNEAQ (reference sequence). After removal of 3 bases from V and 2 bases from J, the junction contained 7 bases not matched to a gene. The CDR3 here is CASSLRSTGGNYGYTF. The CDR3 nucleotides read TGTGCCAGCAGCTTGAGGTCGACAGGGGGGAACTATGGCTACACCTTC.

The gene calls are TRBV19 and TRBJ2-3; D remains ambiguous. The CDR3 consists of 13 residues. Trimming took off 3 bases at V and 5 bases at J, with 9 bases between the two ends. Per the germline V gene, CDR1 is LNHDA and CDR2 is SQIVND (reference sequence). The CDR3 DNA sequence: TGTGCCAGTAGTATGTTATCCTTAGATACGCAGTATTTT. Translation: CASSMLSLDTQYF.

The chain recombines TRBV19 with TRBJ2-3, with D unresolved. Germline V gene data show CDR1 as LNHDA and CDR2 as SQIVND (reference sequence). This CDR3 spans 15 amino acids. V was pared by 1 base and J by 4 bases, with 12 bases between. The CDR3 DNA reads TGTGCCAGTAGTATAGTATCGGCAGGCTCAGATACGCAGTATTTT. Its translation is CASSIVSAGSDTQYF.

This clonotype occurred many times. The genes are TRBV7-9 and TRBJ2-7, with 10 bases identical to TRBD1. This CDR3 is built from 14 residues. Germline V gene lookup returns CDR1 SEHNR and CDR2 FQNEAQ (reference sequence). Trimming removed 6 bases from V and 6 bases from J; junction bases left unmatched: 8. The CDR3 nucleotides are TGTGCCAGCAGTACGGGACAGGGGTATGGCGAGCAGTACTTC. Protein: CASSTGQGYGEQYF.

This clonotype was counted a few times. The V call is TRBV3-1, the J call TRBJ1-1, with a possible D match to TRBD1 (6 bases). Trimming left V 3 bases short and J 9 bases short, with 17 bases between. Looked up from germline, CDR1 is LGHDT and CDR2 is YNNKEL (reference sequence). This CDR3 has 14 residues. Written as DNA, the CDR3 is TGTGCCAGCAGCCAGGCAAGGGGGGGCCCTCAAGCTTTCTTT. Its translation: CASSQARGGPQAFF. Full variable domain (outside the CDR3, taken from reference TRBV3-1 and TRBJ1-1): DTAVSQTPKYLVTQMGNDKSIKCEQNLGHDTMYWYKQDSKKFLKIMFSYNNKELIINETVPNRFSPKSPDKAHLNLHINSLELGDSAVYFCASSQARGGPQAFFGQGTRLTVV.